This TCR beta chain was identified during a study of blood T cell repertoires in COVID-19. As for the study in general: Acute and convalescent COVID-19 specimens originated in the United States, Italy and Spain.

This clone was counted once. Categorization into cohorts depended on clinical history that participants reported. Germline lookup yields CDR1 WNHNN and CDR2 SYGVQD (reference sequence). CDR3 length equals 14 residues. Trimming cost V 6 bases and J 3 bases; bases outside gene matches: 7. The table came from immunoSEQ multiplex PCR; TCRdb's copy has only in-frame clones and leaves some out. Of roughly 380,000 clones listed, about 88% are singletons. Material for sequencing was PBMCs or T cells enriched from blood (not recorded which). The origin of this receptor is a woman aged 25 to 39 who had been exposed to COVID-19. This sequence joins TRBV10-1 and TRBJ2-7; 8 nucleotides match TRBD1. The DNA for the CDR3 is TGCGCCAGCAGCGAAGTTGACAGGGGCTACGAGCAGTACTTC. Translating gives CASSEVDRGYEQYF.